This entry concerns a single T cell receptor beta chain. Antigen unknown. This specimen comes from a study of graft-versus-host responses after intestinal transplantation. Study-level information: Grafts were multivisceral, liver-intestinal, or isolated intestinal. Induction with anti-thymocyte globulin, then tacrolimus and steroids for roughly three years, was given to all recipients. Overall study results and limits: Recipient marrow held GvH clones, some first seen in ileum or blood. Levels of circulating GvH clones at their peak were associated with early post-transplant HvG declines.

After removal of 6 bases from V and 4 bases from J, the junction contained 3 bases not matched to a gene. Germline V CDR1 and CDR2: MNHEY, SVGAGI. This CDR3 has 14 amino acids. Method: immunoSEQ multiplex PCR; TCRdb's copy keeps in-frame clones and lacks some. Of around 88,000 clones listed, 75% to 90% are singletons. The sequencing used unstimulated CD8+ T cells sorted from spleen or lymph node cells, collected before intestinal transplant. The V and J genes are TRBV6-5 and TRBJ2-1; 10 bases are shared with TRBD2. The clonotype comes from a human donor who received an intestinal transplant. CDR3 sequence reads: CASSGTSAYNEQFF. Written as DNA, the CDR3 is TGTGCCAGCAGCGGGACTAGCGCTTACAATGAGCAGTTCTTC.